This T cell receptor (beta chain) was identified during a study of CD8 T cells in Susac syndrome (dated by TCRdb to the late 2010s). Regarding the research as a whole: The study used repertoire sequencing to test whether antigen drove CD8+ T cell activation and differentiation in Susac syndrome. The study compared CD8+ T cell repertoire clonality among about a dozen healthy donors, around 14 Susac syndrome patients and some 16 multiple sclerosis patients. Summary of the overall study and its limitations: The TCR sequencing and HLA analysis was acknowledged to have included a relatively small number of individuals.

RNA was extracted with the RNeasy kit and 0.5 to 1 ug was reverse transcribed using random hexamers. The immunoSEQ multiplex PCR assay, covering 54 Vbeta and 13 Jbeta segments, was used to amplify TCR beta CDR3 regions. PCR amplification bias was corrected by using a synthetic template baseline for primer optimization and computational correction. The authors processed their data as follows. Only productive sequences were kept, with reads annotated to V, D and J genes according to IMGT and analyzed in immunoSEQ Analyzer. Clonality was computed as one minus Shannon entropy normalized by log2 of the number of productive unique sequences. For each patient and control, public and private clones were evaluated among the 100 most prevalent clones. Clones were defined as Susac-specific when absent from the healthy and MS cohorts, from roughly 1,000 published viral clones and from other ImmuneACCESS disease sequences. The raw public reads went through TCRdb reprocessing: fastp at Q25, MiXCR clone calling, in-frame beta chains kept. Here each entry gathers all rows of one CDR3 protein and keeps the most common genes and DNA. The V and J calls reflect TCRdb's pipeline rather than the authors' work. Here the sample has 75,000 to 100,000 distinct CDR3 sequences; about 93% occur a single time. The ten biggest clones cover about 0.25% of the sample.

As for this clonotype: The clone's antigen remains unknown. Qualities for individual bases were not recorded, and no much larger clone is one base off.

Peripheral blood CD8+ and CD4+ T cells from healthy donors, Susac syndrome patients and multiple sclerosis patients were profiled by high-throughput TCR beta sequencing. Healthy donors were age- and sex-matched controls. Bulk CD8+ and CD4+ T cells were purified by magnetic negative isolation, whereas CD8+ TEMRA cells were enriched by FACS. Blood was drawn into EDTA tubes, processed within 24 hours, and PBMCs were isolated by density gradient centrifugation. PBMCs intended for TCR sequencing were frozen in liquid nitrogen and were later thawed in a 37 degrees C water bath. Purity of sorted or isolated CD4+, CD8+ and CD8+ TEMRA cells was at least 90%. CDR1 and CDR2, per the germline V gene, are SQVTM and ANQGSEA. The germline V and J ends show losses of 3 bases and 5 bases respectively, and no gene match explains 1 base of the junction. The CDR3, from cysteine to phenylalanine, totals 13 residues. Only the CDR3 part of the read is kept: 39 bases, read in frame from the first base.

The sequenced sample was CD8+ T cells from PBMCs. This clonotype was sampled from a human donor in good health. Rearrangement joined TRBV29-1 to TRBJ2-1, and 10 junctional nucleotides match TRBD2. The CDR3 loop reads CSVDSGRDNEQFF. The DNA sequence follows: TGCAGCGTTGACAGCGGGAGGGACAATGAGCAGTTCTTC.